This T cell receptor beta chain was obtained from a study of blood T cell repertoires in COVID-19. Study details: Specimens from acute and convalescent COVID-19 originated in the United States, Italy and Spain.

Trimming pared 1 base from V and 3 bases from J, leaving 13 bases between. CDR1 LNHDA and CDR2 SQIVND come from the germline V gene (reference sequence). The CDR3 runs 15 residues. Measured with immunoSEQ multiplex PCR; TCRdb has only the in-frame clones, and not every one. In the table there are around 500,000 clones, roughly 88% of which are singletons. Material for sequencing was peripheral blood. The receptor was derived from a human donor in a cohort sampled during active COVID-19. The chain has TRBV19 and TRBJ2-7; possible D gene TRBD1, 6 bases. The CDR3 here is CASSIAADRFYEQYF. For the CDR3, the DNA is TGTGCCAGTAGTATAGCCGCAGACAGGTTCTACGAGCAGTACTTC.